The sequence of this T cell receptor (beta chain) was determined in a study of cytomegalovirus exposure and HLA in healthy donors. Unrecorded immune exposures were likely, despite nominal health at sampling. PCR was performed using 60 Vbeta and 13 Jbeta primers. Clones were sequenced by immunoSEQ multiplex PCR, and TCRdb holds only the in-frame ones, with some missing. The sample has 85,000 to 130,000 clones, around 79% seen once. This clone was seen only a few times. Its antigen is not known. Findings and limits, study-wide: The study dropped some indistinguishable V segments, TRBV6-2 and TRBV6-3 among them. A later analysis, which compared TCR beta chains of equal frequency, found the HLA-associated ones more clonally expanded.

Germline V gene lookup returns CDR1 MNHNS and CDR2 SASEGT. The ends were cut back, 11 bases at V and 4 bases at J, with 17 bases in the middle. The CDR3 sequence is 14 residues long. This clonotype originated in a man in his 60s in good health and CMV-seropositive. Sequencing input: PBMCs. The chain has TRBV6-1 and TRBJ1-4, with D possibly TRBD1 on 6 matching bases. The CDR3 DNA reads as TGTGCCTCCCGACAGGCAGGGCTTAATGAAAAACTGTTTTTT. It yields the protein CASRQAGLNEKLFF.